This TCR beta chain appears in the sequencing data of a study of technical replicates of blood from a few donors. Some clones are missing from TCRdb's copy, which holds only in-frame ones; the method was immunoSEQ multiplex PCR. The sample has about 70,000 clones; around 97% are singletons. V lost 5 bases, J lost 3 bases, and 8 bases stayed unmatched. The CDR3 runs to 16 residues. The V gene's germline CDR1 is SGHAT and CDR2 FQNNGV. The receptor's source is a human donor in good health. The chain links TRBV11-2 to TRBJ2-7; 12 nucleotides align to TRBD2. The sample taken for sequencing was T cells isolated from PBMCs. The DNA for the CDR3 is TGTGCCAGCAGCCCACATCGACTAGCGGGAGACTACGAGCAGTACTTC. It translates to CASSPHRLAGDYEQYF. Filled out from reference TRBV11-2 and TRBJ2-7, the complete variable domain reads EAGVAQSPRYKIIEKRQSVAFWCNPISGHATLYWYQQILGQGPKLLIQFQNNGVVDDSQLPKDRFSAERLKGVDSTLKIQPAKLEDSAVYLCASSPHRLAGDYEQYFGPGTRLTVT.